The next 15 T cell receptor beta chains were all read from a single sample in a study of T cell responses to AZD1222 COVID-19 vaccine. Using immunoSEQ multiplex PCR, the repertoire was profiled, and TCRdb retains in-frame clones only, with some absent. The profile shows around 110,000 clones, about 90% of them singletons. This sample comprised peripheral blood, obtained 28 days after the second AZD1222 dose. Receptor source: an adult who received the AZD1222 COVID-19 vaccine.

The V gene is TRBV19, the J gene TRBJ2-7; 9 nucleotides line up with TRBD2. The CDR3 spans 15 residues. After removal of 3 bases from V and 5 bases from J, the junction contained 8 bases not matched to a gene. CDR1 LNHDA and CDR2 SQIVND come from the germline V gene (reference sequence). The CDR3 spells CASSISPAGGHEQYF. The CDR3, as DNA: TGTGCCAGTAGTATCTCCCCAGCGGGGGGCCACGAGCAGTACTTC.

The chain has TRBV9 and TRBJ1-2; no clear D. The CDR3 is 15 residues long. From germline, CDR1 is SGDLS and CDR2 YYNGEE. V shed 0 bases and J shed 4 bases, with 13 bases lying between them. CDR3 sequence: CASSVGQAAPYGYTF. The CDR3 bases are TGTGCCAGCAGCGTAGGTCAGGCGGCACCCTATGGCTACACCTTC.

This sequence joins TRBV7-9 and TRBJ2-4; TRBD1 or TRBD2 may be the D gene (6 bases each). The ends were cut back, 5 bases at V and 7 bases at J, with 12 bases in the middle. The CDR3 contains 13 residues. CDR1 is SEHNR, CDR2 FQNEAQ, per germline (reference sequence). The CDR3: CASSGGRSNIQYF. The CDR3, as DNA: TGTGCCAGCAGCGGGGGGCGCAGTAACATTCAGTACTTC. Supplemented by reference TRBV7-9 and TRBJ2-4, the full variable domain reads DTGVSQNPRHKITKRGQNVTFRCDPISEHNRLYWYRQTLGQGPEFLTYFQNEAQLEKSRLLSDRFSAERPKGSFSTLEIQRTEQGDSAMYLCASSGGRSNIQYFGAGTRLSVL.

This chain links TRBV7-9 with TRBJ1-1; unclear D gene. Germline CDR1 and CDR2: SEHNR and FQNEAQ (reference sequence). V was cut by 4 bases and J by 9 bases, with 9 bases left in between. This CDR3 comprises 11 residues. CDR3 DNA: TGTGCCAGCAGCTCGCAACTTAAAGCTTTCTTT. This gives the protein CASSSQLKAFF.

J is TRBJ2-1 and V is TRBV12-3 or TRBV12-4, with 10 bases matching TRBD2. J gave up 12 bases and V 6 bases, and 8 bases lay outside the gene matches. CDR3 length: 13 amino acids. This CDR3 reads CASSLTSGWGQFF. CDR3 coding DNA: TGTGCCAGCAGCCTGACTAGCGGGTGGGGGCAGTTCTTC.

The rearrangement uses TRBV6-5 and TRBJ1-1; D is ambiguous. Germline CDR1 MNHEY, CDR2 SVGAGI. This CDR3 has 14 residues. V was clipped by 2 bases and J by 2 bases, with 9 bases between them. CDR3 sequence (DNA): TGTGCCAGCAGTTACAACGGAGGTAACACTGAAGCTTTCTTT. Amino acid sequence: CASSYNGGNTEAFF.

Only one count was recorded for this clone. The rearrangement joins TRBV3-1 (or the pseudogene TRBV3-2) to TRBJ2-7; D might be TRBD2 (7 bases). Looked up from germline, CDR1 is LGHDT and CDR2 is YNNKEL (reference sequence). The CDR3 is 14 amino acids. Trimming left V 2 bases short and J 5 bases short, with 13 bases between. CDR3 nucleotides: TGTGCCAGCAGCCAATCCGAGGGGGGGGACGAGCAGTACTTC. It is translated as CASSQSEGGDEQYF.

This rearrangement joins TRBV4-1 to TRBJ2-7, with a possible D match to TRBD1 (6 bases). Per germline, CDR1 MGHRA and CDR2 YSYEKL. The CDR3 totals 14 residues. V was clipped by 1 base and J by 2 bases, with 9 bases between them. As DNA, the CDR3 is TGCGCCAGCAGCCAAGGTTACAGGGCCTACGAGCAGTACTTC. Amino acids: CASSQGYRAYEQYF.

This clone turned up a few times. This chain uses TRBV7-6 with TRBJ1-5; D is ambiguous. Trimming removed 1 base at V and 0 bases at J, with 16 bases between. The germline gives CDR1 SGHVS, CDR2 FNYEAQ. The CDR3 consists of 18 residues. The CDR3 DNA sequence: TGTGCCAGCAGCTTAGTCTCCGTTTACGAGTATAGCAATCAGCCCCAGCATTTT. Its protein is CASSLVSVYEYSNQPQHF.

This chain joins TRBV7-9 and TRBJ2-6; tentative D call: TRBD1 (7 bases). This CDR3 contains 16 residues. Per the germline V gene, CDR1 is SEHNR and CDR2 is FQNEAQ (reference sequence). Trimming shortened V by 6 bases and J by 3 bases, and 15 bases separated the two germline ends. DNA for the CDR3: TGTGCCAGCAGACCCTACAGGGGAGGTGGGGCCAACGTCCTGACTTTC. It specifies CASRPYRGGGANVLTF.

This rearrangement joins TRBV12-3 or TRBV12-4 to TRBJ1-2; D not resolved. CDR3 size: 12 residues. Trimming removed 3 bases from V and 6 bases from J, with 8 bases in between. CDR3 region: CASSFGGDGYTF. Written as DNA, the CDR3 is TGTGCCAGCAGTTTCGGTGGGGATGGCTACACCTTC.

The gene calls are TRBV6-5 and TRBJ2-5; TRBD2 agrees at 12 bases. J was trimmed by 7 bases and V by 2 bases; bases with no gene match: 8. Germline V gene sequence: CDR1 MNHEY, CDR2 SVGAGI. CDR3 size: 16 residues. Here the CDR3 DNA reads TGTGCCAGCAGTTACCATGCACTAGCGGGGGGAGTGACCCAGTACTTC. Its translation: CASSYHALAGGVTQYF.

The rearrangement uses TRBV6-5 and TRBJ2-5, with D unclear. CDR3 length: 11 amino acids. Germline values: CDR1 MNHEY, CDR2 SVGAGI. V was pared by 0 bases and J by 5 bases, with 1 base between. This CDR3 reads CASSYSETQYF. CDR3 DNA: TGTGCCAGCAGTTACTCGGAGACCCAGTACTTC.

The genes are TRBV4-1 and TRBJ2-3; D not resolved. This CDR3 contains 14 residues. The germline CDR1 and CDR2 sequences are MGHRA and YSYEKL. V lost 1 base, J lost 4 bases, and 9 bases lay in between. The CDR3 protein is CASSQGRSPDTQYF. CDR3 in DNA: TGCGCCAGCAGCCAAGGTAGGAGCCCAGATACGCAGTATTTT.

The chain is built from TRBV12-3 or TRBV12-4 and TRBJ2-1, with D unresolved. This CDR3 spans 12 amino acids. With 3 bases removed from V and 10 bases from J, the gap between germline ends came to 10 bases. The CDR3: CASSFFSGEQFF. The DNA for the CDR3 is TGTGCCAGCAGTTTTTTTTCCGGGGAGCAGTTCTTC.